Given below is one T cell receptor (beta chain) in context. Its antigen is still unknown. No qualities accompany the bases; no much larger clone lies one base away. This sample is part of a study of beta chain features in type 1 diabetes (dated by TCRdb to 2017 to 2018). For the study in its entirety: Mean age, gender distribution, total cell number and subset yield were not different between patients and healthy donors. A total of around 110,000,000 sorted cells were examined across all samples, and RNA yield correlated strongly with the number of cells per subset. Whereas all 30 or so donors provided naive and central memory subsets, regulatory and stem cell-like memory subsets were isolated from just 8 patients and roughly 8 healthy donors. In the study, recently diagnosed type 1 diabetes patients and matched healthy donors were compared on the TCRB repertoires of their sorted circulating CD4+ T cell subsets. The study at large found these results: Naive, central memory and regulatory TCRB repertoires appeared to be more similar among patients than among healthy donors. Shorter templates might have been favored by PCR, but patient and control samples were amplified and corrected together, so both groups would have been affected equally by any skew. At VDJ recombination sites, type 1 diabetes patients had fewer insertions and more deleted nucleotides, which implies abnormalities in thymic rearrangement. Because small numbers of individuals were included in the HLA sub-analyses, any influence of HLA type on TCRB rearrangement was left unresolved. In all four CD4+ subsets, TCRB CDR3 length was moderately but significantly shorter in type 1 diabetes patients. Sequencing cDNA rather than genomic DNA could over-represent highly expressing activated cells, although activation and CD3 levels did not differ between groups.

The High Capacity cDNA Reverse Transcription Kit was used to reverse transcribe all of the isolated RNA, meaning that expressed TCRB transcripts were what got sequenced. Deep immunoSEQ sequencing was performed on naive, central memory and regulatory T cell samples, with an average of approximately 4 million total reads per sample. After sorted cells were lysed in RLT buffer, RNA was extracted with DNase-treated RNeasy Micro or Mini kits, with the choice depending on cell number. Each cell subset was processed on its own to prevent cross-contamination, while patient and healthy donor samples were processed together. Using the immunoSEQ multiplex PCR, TCRB sequences were amplified from cDNA into 87-bp fragments spanning the CDR3 region. Sequencing of the amplicons was done on the Illumina HiSeq platform. Per the source publication's procedure: PCR bias was computationally corrected using synthetic template baselines, reads within Hamming distance 2 were collapsed, and singletons that could not be merged were discarded. Reads were aligned against IMGT to assign V, D and J genes, CDR3 length and insertions or deletions at six rearrangement sites. Within each subset, clonotype counts were normalized to the number of sorted cells before true diversity and Gini coefficients were calculated with the tcR R package. Repertoire sharing was quantified using the overlap coefficient calculated on TCRB nucleotide sequences. TCRdb obtained this table from immuneACCESS and retained in-frame rearrangements with V and J assigned. These tables miss some clones; where compared with another copy, unresolved V genes account for less than half of the shortfall, and the remainder is unexplained. The V and J calls and clone size were taken over from that table, and D and trimming were inferred from the DNA. This sample comprises more than 95,000 clones, under 30% of them detected only once. Of the sample, approximately 0.5% is held by the ten largest clones.

Each donor gave one peripheral blood draw, about 110 mL on average, collected into heparinised tubes. Using a panel that included CD45RO, CCR7, CD25, CD127, CD95 and CD27, naive, central memory, regulatory and stem cell-like memory CD4+ T cells were sorted on a BD FACSAria II. Every sorted population had a purity above 95%. PBMCs were separated immediately by Lymphoprep density gradient centrifugation and were stained directly, without being cultured. To minimize batch effects, samples were stained and sorted in pairs, one healthy donor with one patient per experiment. Trimming takes 1 base from V and 8 bases from J, and the germline ends sit 12 bases apart. For CDR1 and CDR2, the germline V gene lists SGHRS and YFSETQ. Including cysteine and phenylalanine, the CDR3 has 14 amino acids. The entry retains the CDR3 DNA only, 42 bases that are in frame from base 1.

The sequence derives from a woman younger than 30 with type 1 diabetes. This chain is built from TRBV5-1 and TRBJ1-4; perhaps TRBD1 is the D gene, with 5 bases matching. Material: central memory CD4+ T cells from blood. The CDR3 here reads CASSLPGTEEKLFF. The DNA sequence reads TGCGCCAGCAGCTTGCCAGGGACTGAAGAAAAACTGTTTTTT.